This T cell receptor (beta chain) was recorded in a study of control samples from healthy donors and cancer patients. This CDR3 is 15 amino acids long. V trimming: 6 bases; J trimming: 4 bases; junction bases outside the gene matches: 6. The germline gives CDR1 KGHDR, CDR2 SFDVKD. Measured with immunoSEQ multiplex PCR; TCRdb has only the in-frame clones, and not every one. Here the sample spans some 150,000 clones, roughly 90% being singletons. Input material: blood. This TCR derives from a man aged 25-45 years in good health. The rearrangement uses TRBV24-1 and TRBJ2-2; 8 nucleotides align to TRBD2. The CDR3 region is CATSTGRAGTGELFF. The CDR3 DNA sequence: TGTGCCACCAGTACCGGGAGGGCCGGCACCGGGGAGCTGTTTTTT.